The 9 T cell receptor beta chains listed next were all sequenced from one sample in a study of T cell changes during pregnancy in multiple sclerosis. This table comes from immunoSEQ multiplex PCR, and its TCRdb copy is limited to in-frame clones, with some not included. This sample has some 60,000 clones, with about nine tenths found just once. This specimen was peripheral blood, taken in the first trimester of pregnancy. These receptors all stem from a female donor in good health, enrolled as a control in a pregnancy study.

The chain joins TRBV5-1 to TRBJ1-2; 7 nucleotides match TRBD1. Germline V lookup: CDR1 SGHRS, CDR2 YFSETQ. The CDR3 has 15 residues. The ends lost 4 bases at V and 4 bases at J; junction bases unmatched: 10. This CDR3 is CASSAGQAQTYGYTF. The CDR3 DNA reads TGCGCCAGCAGCGCCGGACAGGCGCAGACCTATGGCTACACCTTC.

V is TRBV5-6 and J is TRBJ1-5; perhaps TRBD1 as D (5 bases). From germline, CDR1 is SGHDT and CDR2 YYEEEE. The CDR3 contains 16 residues. Trimming stripped 0 bases from V and 11 bases from J, with 21 bases between. CDR3: CASSLGSWQGFPAQHF. The CDR3 DNA is TGTGCCAGCAGCTTGGGGAGCTGGCAGGGATTCCCGGCCCAGCATTTT. Combining the CDR3 with reference TRBV5-6 and TRBJ1-5 gives the whole variable domain DAGVTQSPTHLIKTRGQQVTLRCSPKSGHDTVSWYQQALGQGPQFIFQYYEEEERQRGNFPDRFSGHQFPNYSSELNVNALLLGDSALYLCASSLGSWQGFPAQHFGDGTRLSIL.

This clone was seen just once. This sequence joins TRBV29-1 and TRBJ2-7; TRBD2 matches at 8 bases. V gave up 4 bases and J gave up 1 base; unmatched junction bases: 3. The V gene's germline CDR1 is SQVTM and CDR2 ANQGSEA. The CDR3 runs to 13 residues. As DNA, the CDR3 is TGCAGCGTTGCACTAGCGGCGTCCTACGAGCAGTACTTC. Translating it yields CSVALAASYEQYF.

DNA of the CDR3: TGTGCCATCAGTGCTAGCATTAGCACAGATACGCAGTATTTT. Encoded protein: CAISASISTDTQYF. V is TRBV10-3 and J is TRBJ2-3; D is possibly TRBD2 (5 bases). Deletions cut 4 bases from V and 0 bases from J, with 8 bases between. The CDR3 loop spans 14 amino acids. Germline V lookup: CDR1 ENHRY, CDR2 SYGVKD.

In the case of this clone: A read error may produce the germline difference seen at one junction end. CDR3 loop: CASSPGTGEF. CDR3 coding DNA: TGTGCCAGCAGCCCCGGGACAGGAGAATTT. The chain joins TRBV9 to TRBJ2-3; 8 nucleotides align to TRBD1. Germline CDR1 SGDLS, CDR2 YYNGEE. CDR3 length: 10 residues.

A single count supports this clone. The CDR3 sequence is CASSLVTGINTEAFF. The CDR3 region has the DNA TGTGCCAGTAGTCTGGTGACAGGGATAAACACTGAAGCTTTCTTT. The chain carries TRBV19 and TRBJ1-1; 7 bases agree with TRBD1. Germline CDR1 is LNHDA and CDR2 is SQIVND (reference sequence). After removal of 5 bases from V and 2 bases from J, the junction contained 8 bases not matched to a gene. The CDR3 is 15 residues long.

This sequence joins TRBV6-5 and TRBJ1-2; TRBD1 matches at 10 bases. V was clipped by 0 bases and J by 8 bases; unmatched bases: 3. Germline CDR1 reads MNHEY; CDR2 reads SVGAGI. This CDR3 has 14 residues. CDR3 DNA: TGTGCCAGCAGTTACTCCGGGACAGGGGCCGGCTACACCTTC. It specifies CASSYSGTGAGYTF.

V is TRBV12-5 and J is TRBJ2-1; perhaps TRBD1 as D (6 bases). Between the trimmed V and J ends, which lost 1 base and 6 bases, there was a span of 7 bases. This CDR3 spans 13 amino acids. In germline, CDR1 is LGHNT, CDR2 FRNRAP. The CDR3 nucleotides are TGTGCTAGTGGTTTGGGAGGGGGCAATGAGCAGTTCTTC. It is translated as CASGLGGGNEQFF.

This clone was counted between two and nine times. The chain employs TRBV14 and TRBJ1-1; 8 bases align to TRBD1. Germline loops: CDR1 SGHDN, CDR2 FVKESK. V lost 2 bases, J lost 0 bases, and 2 bases stayed unmatched. This CDR3 has 15 amino acids. The DNA for the CDR3 is TGTGCCAGCAGCCAACAGGGGGCTTTGAACACTGAAGCTTTCTTT. This encodes CASSQQGALNTEAFF.